These T cell receptor beta chains were read from a single sample in a study of molecular identifiers for immune sequencing clone quantification. TCRdb fed the PCR reads into MiXCR, producing one record per CDR3 protein. The data hold 460,000 or so distinct CDR3 sequences, with roughly 24% observed a single time. The material sequenced was naive CD8+ T cells from blood, with Jurkat cell RNA spiked in. These receptors all come from a human donor in good health. Some libraries in this study had Jurkat cell RNA spiked in. CDR3s include the opening cysteine and the closing phenylalanine or tryptophan. D genes are given only for firm matches. Not all rows give a size; the values are once, few, many and, for expanded clones, a class.

V	J	size	D	DNA	CDR3
TRBV7-9	TRBJ2-7	few	.	TGTGCCAGCGAGGCACACTCCTACGAGCAGTACTTC	CASEAHSYEQYF
TRBV5-4	TRBJ2-5	many	TRBD2	TGTGCCAGCAGCGTTAGCGGGGGCGGGGCAGAGACCCAGTACTTC	CASSVSGGGAETQYF
TRBV11-2	TRBJ1-5	.	.	TGTGCCAGCAGCTTAAGGGAGGGGAGCAATCAGCCCCAGCATTTT	CASSLREGSNQPQHF
TRBV2	TRBJ1-3	few	.	TGTGCCAGCAGTGAAGCGCAGGGCTCTGGGAACACCATATATTTT	CASSEAQGSGNTIYF
TRBV19	TRBJ1-5	few	.	TGTGCCAGTAGTACTCCGGACAGACCTGGCAATCAGCCCCAGCATTTT	CASSTPDRPGNQPQHF
TRBV12-3/TRBV12-4	TRBJ2-2	.	.	TGTGCCAGCAGTTCTGTAGGAGGGGGGAACACCGGGGAGCTGTTTTTT	CASSSVGGGNTGELFF
TRBV4-3	TRBJ2-6	many	.	TGCGCCAGCAGCCAATGGGAGAGCTCTGGGGCCAACGTCCTGACTTTC	CASSQWESSGANVLTF
TRBV7-9	TRBJ2-5	.	TRBD2	TGTGCCAGCAGCCCCAGGCGGACTAGCGGAGACCAAGAGACCCAGTACTTC	CASSPRRTSGDQETQYF
TRBV12-3/TRBV12-4	TRBJ2-7	many	.	TGTGCCAGCAGTCCAACAACCTACGAGCAGTACTTC	CASSPTTYEQYF
TRBV4-1	TRBJ2-1	.	.	TGCGCCAGCAGCCAAGGGCCAGAGGGTTGGAGTAGTGAGCAGTTCTTC	CASSQGPEGWSSEQFF
TRBV4-3	TRBJ2-7	.	.	TGCGCCAGCAGCCACGAACGCGGACAGCTCTACGAGCAGTACTTC	CASSHERGQLYEQYF
TRBV18	TRBJ1-1	few	TRBD1	TGTGCCAGCTCACCTGACCAGGGGGAGGTTGAAGCTTTCTTT	CASSPDQGEVEAFF
TRBV5-1	TRBJ2-3	many	TRBD2	TGCGCCAGCAGCTTGGCAGCGGGGAGCACAGATACGCAGTATTTT	CASSLAAGSTDTQYF
TRBV20-1	TRBJ2-1	few	TRBD2	TGCAGTGCTAGAGAACTGCTCGGGAGGAGCCACAATGAGCAGTTCTTC	CSARELLGRSHNEQFF
TRBV29-1	TRBJ1-2	many	.	TGCAGCGTTAACGGAATCTGGGATCCCGGCTACACCTTC	CSVNGIWDPGYTF
TRBV14	TRBJ2-7	many	TRBD2	TGTGCCAGCAGCTCGCGGGGGAGCGCCTACGAGCAGTACTTC	CASSSRGSAYEQYF
TRBV27	TRBJ1-1	.	.	TGTGCCAGCAGTATCGCAGAGAACACTGAAGCTTTCTTT	CASSIAENTEAFF
TRBV24-1	TRBJ2-3	.	TRBD2	TGTGCCACCAGTGATCAAACTAGCGGTCCTAGCACAGATACGCAGTATTTT	CATSDQTSGPSTDTQYF
TRBV6-5	TRBJ2-5	few	.	TGTGCCAGCAGTTACCAGACAGGACAAGACACCCAGTACTTC	CASSYQTGQDTQYF
TRBV3-1	TRBJ1-5	.	.	TGTGCCAGCAGCCAATCCCCACAGGGAGGCCAGCCCCAGCATTTT	CASSQSPQGGQPQHF
TRBV19	TRBJ2-1	.	TRBD2	TGTGCCAGTAGTATAGTTCGGGGACTAGGTTTCGATGAGCAGTTCTTC	CASSIVRGLGFDEQFF
TRBV27	TRBJ2-7	few	.	TGTGCCAGCAGTCCCATCCCTCCCGTCGAGCAGTACTTC	CASSPIPPVEQYF
TRBV19	TRBJ1-1	.	.	TGTGCCAGTAGTGGGAGACCCAACGGAGCTTTCTTT	CASSGRPNGAFF
TRBV7-9	TRBJ1-1	.	.	TGTGCCAGCAGCTTAGGGCCCGGGAACACTGAAGCTTTCTTT	CASSLGPGNTEAFF
TRBV20-1	TRBJ1-5	many	TRBD1	TGCAGTGCTAGAGACCGGGACAGAACGAAATTCAATCAGCCCCAGCATTTT	CSARDRDRTKFNQPQHF
TRBV2	TRBJ1-6	.	TRBD1	TGTGCCAGCAGTGAAGGGACAGGGGGCTATAATTCACCCCTCCACTTT	CASSEGTGGYNSPLHF
TRBV7-9	TRBJ1-1	many	.	TGTGCCAGCAGCTTCCCAGGACAGCCGAACACTGAAGCTTTCTTT	CASSFPGQPNTEAFF
TRBV7-3	TRBJ2-1	.	TRBD1	TGTGCCAGCAGCTTAGTCCCCGGACAGGGTTCGTACAATGAGCAGTTCTTC	CASSLVPGQGSYNEQFF
TRBV20-1	TRBJ2-5	.	.	TGCAGTGCTACGTGGGACGGCACCCAAGAGACCCAGTACTTC	CSATWDGTQETQYF
TRBV2	TRBJ2-1	many	.	TGTGCCAGCAGTGAACCTAACAATGAGCAGTTCTTC	CASSEPNNEQFF
TRBV13	TRBJ2-7	few	TRBD1	TGTGCCAGCAGCTACCCCTCGGGACAGGGGGCCTACGAGCAGTACTTC	CASSYPSGQGAYEQYF
TRBV7-8	TRBJ2-3	many	TRBD2	TGTGCCAGCAGCTTAGTGGCTAGCGGGGGGGTCTACGGAGATACGCAGTATTTT	CASSLVASGGVYGDTQYF
TRBV7-9	TRBJ1-4	.	TRBD1	TGTGCCAGCAGCCCAGTGACAGGGGGCCCCAGTGAAAAACTGTTTTTT	CASSPVTGGPSEKLFF
TRBV19	TRBJ2-4	.	.	TGTGCCAGTAGTAAGGGGGGTAGGTCCGAAAACATTCAGTACTTC	CASSKGGRSENIQYF
TRBV20-1	TRBJ2-7	few	TRBD2	TGCAGTGCTAGATTAGCGGGAGCATCCAACGAGCAGTACTTC	CSARLAGASNEQYF